The 13 T cell receptor beta chains in this list originate from one sample, sequenced in a study of T cell repertoires in cytomegalovirus infection. TCRdb recomputed calls from the reads with MiXCR, one row per CDR3 protein. This table has approximately 320,000 distinct CDR3 sequences, approximately 9.5% appearing once. The sample taken for sequencing was PBMCs. These TCRs come from a human donor in good health (CMV status not recorded). Some clones in this sample may be carry-over from other donors' samples.

This clonotype was seen repeatedly, ten times or more. The rearrangement uses TRBV7-3 and TRBJ2-3, with D perhaps matching TRBD1 (6 bases). The CDR3 sequence is 14 residues long. Trimming cost V 2 bases and J 1 base, with 7 bases left between them. CDR1 and CDR2 from the germline V gene are SGHTA and FQGTGA. The CDR3 region is CASSLEGGTDTQYF. CDR3 DNA sequence: TGTGCCAGCAGCTTAGAGGGGGGCACAGATACGCAGTATTTT.

In its sample, this clonotype was seen a few times. The CDR3 here is CASSRGQKETQYF. CDR3 in DNA: TGTGCCAGCAGCCGGGGACAGAAAGAGACCCAGTACTTC. The V and J genes are TRBV7-6 and TRBJ2-5; TRBD1 agrees at 7 bases. CDR3 length: 13 residues. Losses at the gene ends were 5 bases for V and 3 bases for J; bases not matched to a gene: 3. Germline CDR1 reads SGHVS; CDR2 reads FNYEAQ.

This chain links TRBV20-1 with TRBJ2-5; D possibly corresponds to TRBD1 (5 bases). CDR1 and CDR2 from the germline V gene are DFQATT and SNEGSKA (reference sequence). This CDR3 has 15 residues. Trimming left V 5 bases short and J 1 base short, with 17 bases between. Here the CDR3 reads CSAFLRQGPQETQYF. CDR3 DNA sequence: TGCAGTGCTTTCCTTAGGCAGGGTCCCCAAGAGACCCAGTACTTC.

This clonotype was seen only a few times. The chain links TRBV12-3 or TRBV12-4 to TRBJ1-3, with D possibly TRBD1 on 6 matching bases. CDR3 length: 14 amino acids. The V end was cut by 1 base, the J end by 3 bases, with 7 bases between. The CDR3 spells CASSLGTVGNTIYF. In DNA form, the CDR3 reads TGTGCCAGCAGTTTAGGGACAGTTGGAAACACCATATATTTT.

The J gene is TRBJ2-5, the V gene TRBV7-9; 8 bases match TRBD2. After removal of 5 bases from V and 5 bases from J, the junction contained 4 bases not matched to a gene. Per the germline V gene, CDR1 is SEHNR and CDR2 is FQNEAQ (reference sequence). This CDR3 spans 13 amino acids. DNA of the CDR3: TGTGCCAGCAGCAGGACTAGCCGGGAGACCCAGTACTTC. Translated: CASSRTSRETQYF.

This clonotype has only one observation. An end of the junction does not agree with germline; a read error may underlie this. The chain carries TRBV12-3 or TRBV12-4 and TRBJ2-7; D is possibly TRBD1 (6 bases). The CDR3 is 12 residues long. DNA of the CDR3: TGTGTCAGCAGTCCAGGACAGCGCGAGCAGTACTTC. This encodes CVSSPGQREQYF.

There are many counts of this clonotype. This chain uses TRBV11-2 with TRBJ1-1, with 7 nucleotides matching TRBD1. The CDR3 is made up of 14 amino acids. The junction had 5 bases not matched to a gene; V was cut back by 5 bases and J by 2 bases. Germline V lookup: CDR1 SGHAT, CDR2 FQNNGV. CDR3 amino acids: CASSPGQFNTEAFF. CDR3 DNA: TGTGCCAGCAGCCCGGGACAGTTTAACACTGAAGCTTTCTTT.

This clonotype was seen a few times. The rearrangement links TRBV6-2 or TRBV6-3 to TRBJ2-7; 9 bases are a match to TRBD2. The length of the CDR3 is 14 residues. Germline CDR1 reads MNHEY; CDR2 reads SVGEGT. V shed 4 bases and J 3 bases; nucleotides not matched to a gene: 4. The CDR3 DNA reads TGTGCCAGCAGTTTTAGCGGGGGATTCTACGAGCAGTACTTC. Translated, it gives CASSFSGGFYEQYF.

In its sample, this clonotype was seen a few times. The chain is built from TRBV5-4 and TRBJ1-6; 7 bases align to TRBD1. CDR3 length: 13 residues. Trimming took 8 bases from V and 5 from J; bases not matched to a gene: 4. Germline CDR1 SGHNT, CDR2 YYREEE (reference sequence). The CDR3 region is CASKGANNSPLHF. The CDR3 DNA follows: TGTGCCAGTAAGGGGGCGAATAATTCACCCCTCCACTTT.

In this sample, this clonotype turned up a few times. The rearrangement joins TRBV20-1 to TRBJ2-1; 10 bases map to TRBD2. V was clipped by 1 base and J by 8 bases; unmatched bases: 5. In germline, CDR1 is DFQATT, CDR2 SNEGSKA (reference sequence). This CDR3 has 14 amino acids. Here the CDR3 reads CSARVASGGYEQFF. In nucleotides, the CDR3 is TGCAGTGCTAGAGTCGCTAGCGGGGGTTATGAGCAGTTCTTC.

The chain recombines TRBV14 with TRBJ1-5; D uncertain. The CDR3 has 13 amino acids. Trimming took 4 bases from V and 3 from J, leaving 7 bases between them. Per the germline V gene, CDR1 is SGHDN and CDR2 is FVKESK. CDR3 protein: CASSRRDNQPQHF. The CDR3 DNA sequence: TGTGCCAGCAGCCGAAGGGACAATCAGCCCCAGCATTTT.

This clonotype has just a few counts. The J gene is TRBJ1-1, the V gene TRBV7-6; D may be TRBD1 (5 bases). The germline V and J ends were trimmed by 4 bases and 2 bases, with 14 bases remaining between them. Germline CDR1 is SGHVS and CDR2 is FNYEAQ. The CDR3 consists of 15 residues. The DNA of the CDR3 is TGTGCCAGCAGCTCCTTTAGGGACGATAACACTGAAGCTTTCTTT. Translating gives CASSSFRDDNTEAFF.

This clonotype showed up many times. The chain recombines TRBV7-6 with TRBJ2-1; TRBD2 matches 10 bases. The CDR3 runs to 16 residues. With V trimmed by 5 bases and J by 4 bases, 8 bases remained unmatched. The germline gives CDR1 SGHVS, CDR2 FNYEAQ. CDR3: CASSLGWTSGYNEQFF. Written as DNA, the CDR3 is TGTGCCAGCAGCCTAGGGTGGACTAGCGGTTACAATGAGCAGTTCTTC. Together with reference TRBV7-6 and TRBJ2-1, the CDR3 gives the full variable domain: GAGVSQSPRYKVTKRGQDVALRCDPISGHVSLYWYRQALGQGPEFLTYFNYEAQQDKSGLPNDRFSAERPEGSISTLTIQRTEQRDSAMYRCASSLGWTSGYNEQFFGPGTRLTVL.